Presented here are 10 T cell receptor beta chains from one specimen sequenced in a study of CD8 T cells in ankylosing spondylitis (dated 2017 in TCRdb). To prepare the library, 5' RACE was applied. The sample was run on an Illumina HiSeq 2500. The public sequencing data were trimmed at Q25 with fastp and processed into clonotypes with MiXCR by TCRdb, which kept only in-frame beta chains. Identical CDR3 proteins give one entry, which carries the most common genes and DNA. The sample table records around 320,000 distinct CDR3 sequences; roughly 20% of these occur just once. The ten largest make up about 4% of the sample. Sequenced input: blood, either unsorted or a sorted T cell fraction (not recorded which). Receptor source: a female donor with ankylosing spondylitis or in good health (not recorded which).

The chain uses TRBV30 and TRBJ2-1, with a weak D call TRBD2 (5 bases). CDR3 length equals 11 residues. The germline V gene encodes CDR1 GTSNPN and CDR2 SVGIG (reference sequence). Trimming removed 3 bases from V and 5 bases from J, with 5 bases in between. This chain's CDR3 is CAWRTNNEQFF. CDR3 sequence (DNA): TGTGCCTGGAGGACTAACAATGAGCAGTTCTTC.

This clonotype was seen at least ten times. The V gene is TRBV12-3 or TRBV12-4, the J gene TRBJ1-2; D uncertain. The CDR3 sequence is 15 residues long. Trimming removed 5 bases from V and 4 bases from J, with 17 bases in between. In DNA form, the CDR3 reads TGTGCCAGCAGTCCCCCTGGGCAGGTCATCTATGGCTACACCTTC. Its translation: CASSPPGQVIYGYTF.

This clonotype was recorded a few times. The chain couples TRBV4-3 to TRBJ1-2; TRBD1 might be the D (5 bases). Trimming pared 0 bases from V and 0 bases from J, leaving 8 bases between. From germline, CDR1 is LGHNA and CDR2 YSLEER. This CDR3 comprises 15 residues. The CDR3 here is CASSQESGANYGYTF. The DNA for the CDR3 is TGCGCCAGCAGCCAAGAATCGGGGGCTAACTATGGCTACACCTTC.

The rearrangement joins TRBV20-1 to TRBJ2-7; D is possibly TRBD2 (6 bases). V was pared by 1 base and J by 0 bases, with 16 bases between. CDR1 and CDR2 from the germline V gene are DFQATT and SNEGSKA (reference sequence). The CDR3 extends over 16 amino acids. The CDR3 protein is CSARGGYSGSSYEQYF. Here the CDR3 DNA reads TGCAGTGCTAGAGGCGGCTATAGCGGATCCTCCTACGAGCAGTACTTC.

The genes are TRBV7-9 and TRBJ2-7, with 8 bases matching TRBD1. Germline CDR1 reads SEHNR; CDR2 reads FQNEAQ (reference sequence). Unmatched junction bases numbered 3, after V lost 5 bases and J lost 9 bases. This CDR3 is 11 amino acids long. The CDR3 DNA reads TGTGCCAGCAGCCAGGGGGCTCCGCAGTACTTC. It encodes CASSQGAPQYF.

The sample holds a few counts of this clonotype. The chain uses TRBV6-2 or TRBV6-3 and TRBJ2-2; D might be TRBD1 (8 bases). CDR3 size: 16 residues. Trimming left V 5 bases short and J 3 bases short, with 16 bases between. CDR1 and CDR2 from the germline V gene are MNHEY and SVGEGT. The CDR3 spells CASSAHRGGYTGELFF. The CDR3 nucleotides read TGTGCCAGCAGTGCCCACAGGGGGGGGTACACCGGGGAGCTGTTTTTT.

The rearrangement joins TRBV6-1 to TRBJ1-1, with D uncertain. The CDR3 is 13 amino acids. Germline CDR1 is MNHNS and CDR2 is SASEGT. Trimming took off 8 bases at V and 1 base at J, with 11 bases between the two ends. The CDR3 loop is CASREIGNTEAFF. The CDR3 coding sequence is TGTGCCAGCCGGGAAATAGGGAACACTGAAGCTTTCTTT.

The chain recombines TRBV6-6 with TRBJ1-6; D is unclear. The CDR3 is 13 residues long. From germline, CDR1 is MNHNY and CDR2 SVGAGI (reference sequence). Trimming removed 10 bases from V and 10 bases from J, with 17 bases in between. Written as DNA, the CDR3 is TGTGCCACCACCCGAGACATAGGATCACCCCTCCACTTT. Protein: CATTRDIGSPLHF.

The chain is built from TRBV6-1 and TRBJ2-7, with D perhaps matching TRBD1 (5 bases). Germline V gives CDR1 MNHNS, CDR2 SASEGT. This CDR3 spans 15 amino acids. Deletions cut 2 bases from V and 3 bases from J, with 14 bases between. The CDR3 region is CASSEQRQGVYEQYF. CDR3 nucleotides: TGTGCCAGCAGTGAACAGAGGCAGGGTGTCTACGAGCAGTACTTC.

This clonotype was observed at least ten times. This chain's CDR3 is CASSYAVARDSPLHF. The CDR3 bases are TGTGCCAGCAGTTACGCGGTGGCCAGGGACTCACCCCTCCACTTT. V is TRBV6-5 and J is TRBJ1-6, with a possible D match to TRBD1 (5 bases). Germline assignment: CDR1 MNHEY and CDR2 SVGAGI. V was cut by 2 bases and J by 10 bases, with 15 bases left in between. The CDR3 has 15 amino acids.